This T cell receptor beta chain was recovered during a study of cytomegalovirus exposure and HLA in healthy donors (TCRdb year 2017). Describing the broader study: An earlier analysis of some 600 of the donors reported under 300 Gb of sequence data and around 120 million unique TCR beta sequences obtained from roughly 170 million T cells. Around 320 gigabases of sequencing data and roughly 90 million unique TCR sequences were included in an early release covering 500 to 750 HLA-typed donors. Among the roughly 400 genotyped donors, around 81% belonged to the genetic ancestry cluster associated with self-reported Caucasian donors. The aim of the study was to test whether cataloging public T cell receptors could identify signatures of past pathogen exposure. The study profiled the T cell repertoires of about 720 subjects by immunosequencing and related them to cytomegalovirus serostatus. In addition to the first cohort of around 670 subjects, a separate validation cohort of 100 to 150 different subjects was used. To predict cytomegalovirus infection status, the study combined high-throughput TCR immunosequencing, statistical association of individual TCRs with disease status, and machine learning. In a later analysis, previously published TCR beta repertoires from 550 to 750 donors were re-analyzed and high-resolution HLA genotyping was added so that TCR occurrence patterns could be studied. The later analysis used no new phenotypic data to find candidate immune exposures, relying instead on TCR beta sequences and their occurrence across donors. An earlier analysis of roughly 580 of the donors used high-throughput TCR beta sequencing to judge whether each TCR beta V gene segment behaved as functional or pseudogenic. Donor age, sex, ethnicity and CMV serostatus were collected together with the repertoire data. In a later genetic analysis, genome-wide SNP genotypes for about three fifths of the 666 donors were used, and that subset was treated as a discovery cohort. All discovery cohort repertoires had been generated on a single sequencing platform. Both class I and class II loci were covered by HLA typing, at four-digit resolution. The number of typed donors differed by locus: about 620-640 for A, B, C, DRB1 and DQB1; 500 to 550 for DQA1; 600 to 610 for DPA1; and around 470 for DPB1. Several DR-DQ haplotypes were treated as single units for association and clustering because of strong linkage in the cohort. Across approximately 420 genotyped donors of the cohort, an average of roughly 250,000 unique TCR beta nucleotide sequences per donor were sequenced, and roughly 17% of those sequences were non-productive.

The paper as a whole reports these results and caveats: A further reported finding was that TCR beta sequences accurately predicted the HLA-A and HLA-B alleles for most subjects in the first cohort. HLA typing was unavailable for some donors at each locus, so association tests used only the typed subset. Cytomegalovirus status was reported to be diagnosed by the classifier with high specificity and sensitivity in both the original and validation cohorts. In a later genetic analysis, a missense DCLRE1C variant was associated with V-gene and J-gene trimming of TCR beta chains, and the association was replicated in an independent cohort. While some public TCRs were present in many individuals, most TCR sequences turned up only very rarely across donors. In a later analysis, most CMV-associated TCR beta chains were found to appear HLA-restricted, with HLA associations seemingly driven largely by CMV exposure. A later analysis associated 17,000 or so TCR beta sequences with specific HLA alleles at a false discovery rate of 0.05. Presence/absence analyses assumed roughly uniform sequencing depth across donors, an assumption that may not hold. Some IMGT-functional V segments, including TRBV6-2 and TRBV6-3, could not be distinguished by the 87-base-pair reads and were therefore excluded. Several of the top co-occurrence clusters appeared to be linked to parvovirus B19, influenza, CMV and Epstein-Barr virus, according to a later analysis. Compared with equally common non-associated chains, HLA-associated TCR beta chains in a later analysis were more clonally expanded and had lower generation probabilities. A later analysis found that TCR association rates varied across HLA loci, with DRB1 alleles showing the most associated TCRs and HLA-C alleles the fewest. In vitro tests confirmed that a few of the cytomegalovirus-associated TCR beta chains recognize cytomegalovirus antigens. CMV serostatus was the only immune exposure information available for the cohort. In a later genetic analysis, fewer N-insertions in productive TCRs were reported among donors in an Asian-associated ancestry cluster than the approximately 670-donor mean. A cluster of highly shared sequence variants was judged likely to represent a technical artifact of the sequencing pipeline. Correlated functional status among segregating V segments might reflect linkage disequilibrium, but an unknown experimental factor could not be ruled out. The study listed 150 to 200 TCR beta chains as associated with cytomegalovirus. The authors suggested that the approach could potentially be generalized to other disease states and immunological phenotypes. This cohort had only TCR beta chains sequenced, and the lack of alpha or paired-chain data limited which features could be detected. Broadly in line with IMGT annotations, most TCR beta V segments showed up in productive rearrangements about 87% or about 30% of the time in an earlier analysis of about 500 of the donors. When HLA alleles, especially DR and DQ, strongly co-occurred, TCR associations were difficult to assign to individual alleles. Because counts were too low, about 18 rarely observed V segments, including chromosome 9 orphons, were excluded from the earlier analysis of roughly 580 of the donors.

In total, roughly 670 healthy bone marrow donors made up the cohort. All cohort members were sampled while nominally healthy, although unrecorded immune exposures were likely present. The donor tested CMV seronegative, placing the donor among the 350 or so seronegative members of the cohort. Every donor gave a peripheral blood sample, and the peripheral blood mononuclear cells from that sample were used for TCR beta sequencing. The Qiagen DNeasy Blood Extraction Kit was used to extract genomic DNA from the blood cell samples. V loses 7 bases at its end and J loses 4 bases; junction bases beyond the gene matches: 3. As encoded in the germline V gene (reference sequence), CDR1 is GTSNPN while CDR2 is SVGIG. Measured from the cysteine to the phenylalanine, the CDR3 is 14 residues long. The DNA shown is the 42-base CDR3, in frame from base 1. As to this clone: Its antigen has not been determined.

The library was generated by the immunoSEQ multiplex PCR assay. A mixture of 60 forward primers for TCR Vbeta segments and 13 reverse primers for TCR Jbeta segments was used in the multiplex PCR. A multiplex PCR assay on genomic DNA amplified the CDR3 region of rearranged TCR beta genes. Amplified TCR beta libraries were sequenced as 87-base-pair reads on the Illumina HiSeq System. In the source study's methods: A later analysis counted around 72 million unique TCR beta chains across the 640 or so repertoires, and roughly 11 million of these chains were shared by at least two donors. Raw reads were error-corrected and collapsed into unique sequences by a nearest-neighbor algorithm in which closely related sequences were merged to remove PCR and sequencing errors. To assign V, D and J gene segments, CDR3 sequences were aligned to IMGT reference sequences. For a sequence to be retained, at least a six-nucleotide match to both a V gene segment and a J gene segment was required. Rearrangements were called productive when the CDR3 lacked stop codons and stayed in frame with V and J; all others were non-productive. CDR3 was defined according to IMGT convention as the region running from the second conserved V-encoded cysteine to the conserved J-encoded phenylalanine. The earlier analysis of about 610 of the donors excluded sequences that lacked an unambiguous match to a single V gene segment. An earlier analysis of 587 of the donors classified V segments as functional when productive rearrangements were above 56.7% and as segregating when the standard deviation between donors was above 5%. To diagnose cytomegalovirus status from the catalog of TCR beta chain sequences, a statistical classification framework was built. In a later analysis, TCR nucleotide sequences were compared against IMGT/GENE-DB human TR gene sequences so that V and J genes could be assigned. Using the TCRdist pipeline, a later analysis assigned CDR3 sequences along with most-parsimonious VDJ recombination scenarios. In a later analysis, every TCR beta chain was defined by the combination of its CDR3 amino acid sequence and its V-gene family, and reads without a unique V-gene family were dropped. A later analysis removed 500 to 650 highly shared, low-generation-probability nucleotide sequences to deal with suspected cross-contamination and a sequencing artifact. A later analysis calculated a clonal expansion index for each public chain from normalized within-repertoire ranks of inferred template counts. A later analysis computed generation probabilities with a VDJ recombination model fitted to out-of-frame rearrangements, and checked the results against IGoR. In a later analysis, hypergeometric tests were used to score TCR-TCR, TCR-HLA and TCR-CMV co-occurrence, with a repertoire-size bias correction applied to TCR pairs. In a later analysis, false discovery rates were estimated by permuting HLA or CMV assignments 20 times. In a later analysis, co-occurring TCRs were grouped using DBSCAN, and TCRdist sequence similarity was added for clustering within HLA-allele-positive subsets. For co-occurrence clustering, repertoires with fewer than 30,000 or more than 120,000 public chains were excluded, along with roughly 5 repertoires with anomalous nucleotide sharing. TCRdb took this table from immuneACCESS and kept in-frame rearrangements with V and J called. Such tables lack part of the clones; where checked against another copy, unresolved V genes explain under half of the gap, and the rest is unexplained. D and trimming come from the DNA, and the V and J calls and clone size come from that table. The table for this sample lists approximately 70,000 clones. Clones ranked in the top ten supply approximately 1.8% of the sample.

Recombination connected TRBV30 to TRBJ2-1; 14 middle bases align to TRBD2. This clonotype originated in a woman aged 25-40 years in good health and CMV-seronegative. Source material: PBMCs. The nucleotides read TGTGCCTTGACTAGCGGGGGGGTGTACAATGAGCAGTTCTTC. Translation gives CALTSGGVYNEQFF.